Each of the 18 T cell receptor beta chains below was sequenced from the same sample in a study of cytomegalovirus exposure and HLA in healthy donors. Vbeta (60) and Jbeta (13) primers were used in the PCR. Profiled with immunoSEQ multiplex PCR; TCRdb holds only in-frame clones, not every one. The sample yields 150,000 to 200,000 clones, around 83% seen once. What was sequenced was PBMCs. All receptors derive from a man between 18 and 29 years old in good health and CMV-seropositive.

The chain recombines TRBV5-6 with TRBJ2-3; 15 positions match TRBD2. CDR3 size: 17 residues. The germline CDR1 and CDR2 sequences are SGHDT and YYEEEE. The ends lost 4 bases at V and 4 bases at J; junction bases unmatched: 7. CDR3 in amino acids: CASSAGTSGGIADTQYF. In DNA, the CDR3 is TGTGCCAGCAGCGCGGGGACTAGCGGGGGGATAGCAGATACGCAGTATTTT.

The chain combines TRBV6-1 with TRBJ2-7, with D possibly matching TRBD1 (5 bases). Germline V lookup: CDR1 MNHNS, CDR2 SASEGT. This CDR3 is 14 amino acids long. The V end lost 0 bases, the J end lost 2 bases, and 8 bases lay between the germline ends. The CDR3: CASSEALQAYEQYF. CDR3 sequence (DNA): TGTGCCAGCAGTGAAGCCCTACAGGCCTACGAGCAGTACTTC.

CDR3 sequence reads: CASSAGATQKETQYF. CDR3 in DNA: TGTGCCAGCAGCGCTGGGGCAACGCAGAAAGAGACCCAGTACTTC. This sequence joins TRBV6-1 and TRBJ2-5, with D maybe TRBD1 (5 bases). The CDR3 runs to 15 residues. Germline assignment: CDR1 MNHNS and CDR2 SASEGT. V was cut by 6 bases and J by 3 bases, with 17 bases left in between.

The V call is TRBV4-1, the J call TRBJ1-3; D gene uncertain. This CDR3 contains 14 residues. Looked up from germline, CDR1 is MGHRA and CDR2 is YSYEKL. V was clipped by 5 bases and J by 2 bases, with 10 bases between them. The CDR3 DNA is TGCGCCAGCAGCTCGGAGGAAACTGGAAACACCATATATTTT. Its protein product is CASSSEETGNTIYF.

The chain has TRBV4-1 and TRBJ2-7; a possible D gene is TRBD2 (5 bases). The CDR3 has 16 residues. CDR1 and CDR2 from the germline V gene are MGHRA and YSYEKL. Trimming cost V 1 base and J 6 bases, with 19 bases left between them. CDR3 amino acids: CASSQAQTRVSLEQYF. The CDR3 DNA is TGCGCCAGCAGCCAAGCGCAGACGAGGGTCTCGCTCGAGCAGTACTTC.

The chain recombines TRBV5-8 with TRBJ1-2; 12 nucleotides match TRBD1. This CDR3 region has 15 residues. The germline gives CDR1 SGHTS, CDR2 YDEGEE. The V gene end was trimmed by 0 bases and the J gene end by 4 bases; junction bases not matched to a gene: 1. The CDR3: CASSLGDRGLYGYTF. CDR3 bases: TGTGCCAGCAGCTTGGGGGACAGGGGGCTCTATGGCTACACCTTC.

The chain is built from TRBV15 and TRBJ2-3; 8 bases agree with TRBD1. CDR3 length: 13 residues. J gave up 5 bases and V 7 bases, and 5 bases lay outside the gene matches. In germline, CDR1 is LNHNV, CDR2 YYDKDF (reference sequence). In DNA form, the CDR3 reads TGTGCCACCAAAGGACAGGGCGGAGATACGCAGTATTTT. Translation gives CATKGQGGDTQYF.

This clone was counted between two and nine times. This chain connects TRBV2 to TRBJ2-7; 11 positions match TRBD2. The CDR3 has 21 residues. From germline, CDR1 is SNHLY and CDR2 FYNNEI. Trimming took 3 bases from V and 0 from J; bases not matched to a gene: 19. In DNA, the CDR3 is TGTGCCAGCAGTGAGAGGGGGTTCGGACTAGCGGGTGAGGATATCTCCTACGAGCAGTACTTC. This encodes CASSERGFGLAGEDISYEQYF.

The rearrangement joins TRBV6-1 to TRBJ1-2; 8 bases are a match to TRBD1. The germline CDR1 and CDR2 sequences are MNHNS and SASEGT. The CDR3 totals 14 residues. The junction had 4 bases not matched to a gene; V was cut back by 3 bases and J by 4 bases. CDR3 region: CASSETGVSYGYTF. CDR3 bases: TGTGCCAGCAGTGAGACAGGGGTCTCCTATGGCTACACCTTC.

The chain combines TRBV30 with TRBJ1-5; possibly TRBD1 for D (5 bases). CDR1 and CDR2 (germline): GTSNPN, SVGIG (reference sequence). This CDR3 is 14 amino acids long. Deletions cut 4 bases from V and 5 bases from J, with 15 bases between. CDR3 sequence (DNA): TGTGCCTGGAACAAAGCCTCCAGGGATCAGCCCCAGCATTTT. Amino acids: CAWNKASRDQPQHF.

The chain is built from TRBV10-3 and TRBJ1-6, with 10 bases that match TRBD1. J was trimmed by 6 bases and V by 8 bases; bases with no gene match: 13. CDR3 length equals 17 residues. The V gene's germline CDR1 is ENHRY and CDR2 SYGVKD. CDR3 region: CAISGDRGAVGNSPLHF. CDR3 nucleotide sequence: TGTGCCATCTCTGGGGACAGGGGAGCAGTGGGTAATTCACCCCTCCACTTT.

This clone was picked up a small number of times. The DNA for the CDR3 is TGCGCCAGCAGCGCGGGGTTTACTGGTGAAAAACTGTTTTTT. Translating gives CASSAGFTGEKLFF. The chain combines TRBV5-1 with TRBJ1-4; D call uncertain. This CDR3 has 14 amino acids. Germline V CDR1 and CDR2: SGHRS, YFSETQ. V was pared by 4 bases and J by 7 bases, with 14 bases between.

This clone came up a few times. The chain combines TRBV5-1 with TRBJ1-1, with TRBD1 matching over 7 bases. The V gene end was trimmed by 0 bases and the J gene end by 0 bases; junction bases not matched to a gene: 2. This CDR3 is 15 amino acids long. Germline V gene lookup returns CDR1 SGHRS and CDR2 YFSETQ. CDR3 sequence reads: CASSLGGQMNTEAFF. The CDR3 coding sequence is TGCGCCAGCAGCTTGGGGGGACAGATGAACACTGAAGCTTTCTTT.

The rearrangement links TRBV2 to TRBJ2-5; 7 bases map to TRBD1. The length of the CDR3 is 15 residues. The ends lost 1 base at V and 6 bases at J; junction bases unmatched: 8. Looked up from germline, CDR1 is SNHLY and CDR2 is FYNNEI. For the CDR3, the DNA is TGTGCCAGCAGTGAAGGACAGGGAATCACAAAGACCCAGTACTTC. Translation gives CASSEGQGITKTQYF.

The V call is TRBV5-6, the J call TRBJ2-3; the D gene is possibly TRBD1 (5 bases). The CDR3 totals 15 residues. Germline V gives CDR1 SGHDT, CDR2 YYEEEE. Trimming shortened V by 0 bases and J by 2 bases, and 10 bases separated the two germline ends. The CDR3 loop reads CASSLADRYTDTQYF. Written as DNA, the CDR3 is TGTGCCAGCAGCTTGGCCGACAGATACACAGATACGCAGTATTTT. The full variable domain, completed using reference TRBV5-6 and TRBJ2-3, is DAGVTQSPTHLIKTRGQQVTLRCSPKSGHDTVSWYQQALGQGPQFIFQYYEEEERQRGNFPDRFSGHQFPNYSSELNVNALLLGDSALYLCASSLADRYTDTQYFGPGTRLTVL.

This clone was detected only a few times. The CDR3 nucleotides read TGTGCCAGCAGCACGGGACAGGAAGAGCGTGGAAAACTGTTTTTT. It yields the protein CASSTGQEERGKLFF. This chain joins TRBV5-4 and TRBJ1-4, with 8 bases aligning to TRBD1. V was pared by 4 bases and J by 10 bases, with 12 bases of the junction left unmatched. Germline V CDR1 and CDR2: SGHNT, YYREEE (reference sequence). This CDR3 spans 15 amino acids. Combining the CDR3 with reference TRBV5-4 and TRBJ1-4 gives the whole variable domain ETGVTQSPTHLIKTRGQQVTLRCSSQSGHNTVSWYQQALGQGPQFIFQYYREEENGRGNFPPRFSGLQFPNYSSELNVNALELDDSALYLCASSTGQEERGKLFFGSGTQLSVL.

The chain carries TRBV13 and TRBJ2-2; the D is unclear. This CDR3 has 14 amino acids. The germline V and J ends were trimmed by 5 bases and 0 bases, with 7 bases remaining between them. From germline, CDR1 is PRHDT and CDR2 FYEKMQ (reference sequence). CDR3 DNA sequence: TGTGCCAGCAGCCCGACAACGAACACCGGGGAGCTGTTTTTT. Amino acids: CASSPTTNTGELFF.

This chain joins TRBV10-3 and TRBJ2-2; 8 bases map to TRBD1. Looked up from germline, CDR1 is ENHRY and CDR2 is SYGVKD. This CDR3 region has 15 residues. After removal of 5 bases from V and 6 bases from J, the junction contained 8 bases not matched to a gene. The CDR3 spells CAISTGQGAAGELFF. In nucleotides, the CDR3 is TGTGCCATCAGTACCGGGCAGGGGGCGGCCGGGGAGCTGTTTTTT.